This T cell receptor (beta chain) was found in a study of shared clonotypes between healthy human individuals. Study-wide background: Sampling drew on donors who were two women and a few men aged 18 to 49.

Produced via immunoSEQ multiplex PCR; TCRdb's table is partial and in-frame only. Counted here are 2 million to 2.5 million clones, just under 95% occurring once; the ten biggest clones make up around 0.35%. Germline values: CDR1 DFQATT, CDR2 SNEGSKA (reference sequence). The V end was cut by 8 bases, the J end by 6 bases, with 8 bases between. The CDR3 spans 10 residues. The chain recombines TRBV20-1 with TRBJ1-5; no definite D call. The source material was naive CD4+ T cells from PBMCs. Subset meaning: CD45RA+ positively selected. This receptor was obtained from a man aged 18 to 29 in good health. Some clones in this sample may be carry-over from other donors' samples. The CDR3 nucleotides read TGCAGTTGGGGAAGTCAGCCCCAGCATTTT. As protein: CSWGSQPQHF.